The 22 T cell receptor beta chains given below trace back to one sample, sequenced in a study of cytomegalovirus exposure and HLA in healthy donors. Vbeta (60) and Jbeta (13) primers were used in the PCR. Only in-frame clones appear in the TCRdb table, and some are missing; sequencing was by immunoSEQ multiplex PCR. The sample yields some 110,000 clones, 76% seen once. Sequenced sample: PBMCs. Receptors originate from a woman between 18 and 29 years old in good health and CMV-seropositive.

The chain has TRBV9 and TRBJ1-5; no clear D gene. Germline V gene data show CDR1 as SGDLS and CDR2 as YYNGEE. This CDR3 has 14 amino acids. Deletions cut 0 bases from V and 6 bases from J, with 10 bases between. CDR3 sequence reads: CASSVEREGQPQHF. CDR3 nucleotide sequence: TGTGCCAGCAGCGTAGAAAGGGAGGGTCAGCCCCAGCATTTT.

The gene calls are TRBV9 and TRBJ2-7; 8 bases fit TRBD1. V trimming: 3 bases; J trimming: 2 bases; junction bases outside the gene matches: 7. The CDR3 is 15 residues long. The germline CDR1 and CDR2 sequences are SGDLS and YYNGEE. Here the CDR3 DNA reads TGTGCCAGCAGCGCAGGGACAGGCTTTCCCTACGAGCAGTACTTC. This gives the protein CASSAGTGFPYEQYF.

A word on this clone: As the CDR3 is not closed by the conserved phenylalanine or tryptophan, this likely results from a read error. V gene TRBV6-1 combines with J gene TRBJ2-3, with D hard to call. Germline lookup yields CDR1 MNHNS and CDR2 SASEGT. V lost 3 bases to trimming and J lost 4 bases, with 11 bases between them. The CDR3 length is 14 residues. The CDR3 is CASSEVYSPDTQYV. CDR3 nucleotide sequence: TGTGCCAGCAGTGAGGTGTATTCACCAGATACGCAGTATGTT.

This clone showed up just once. The chain joins TRBV10-2 to TRBJ2-1; 8 bases fit TRBD2. V was clipped by 4 bases and J by 7 bases; unmatched bases: 6. Germline V gives CDR1 WSHSY, CDR2 SAAADI. This CDR3 has 14 amino acids. CDR3 DNA: TGCGCCAGCAGTGTCGATAGCGGGATGAATGAGCAGTTCTTC. Translation gives CASSVDSGMNEQFF.

The rearrangement joins TRBV4-1 to TRBJ2-3, with 11 bases fitting TRBD2. V dropped 4 bases and J dropped 6; count of bases not matched to a gene: 3. The CDR3 consists of 14 residues. The germline gives CDR1 MGHRA, CDR2 YSYEKL. CDR3 sequence reads: CASSLTSGGDTQYF. The CDR3 region has the DNA TGCGCCAGCAGCCTAACTAGCGGGGGCGATACGCAGTATTTT.

The rearrangement links TRBV30 to TRBJ1-2; D remains ambiguous. CDR1 is GTSNPN and CDR2 is SVGIG in the germline V gene (reference sequence). This CDR3 has 11 residues. V shed 2 bases and J shed 6 bases, with 7 bases lying between them. CDR3 protein: CAWSWGDGYTF. The CDR3 DNA reads as TGTGCCTGGAGTTGGGGAGATGGCTACACCTTC.

This clone has only one observation. This rearrangement joins TRBV7-4 to TRBJ1-2, with D possibly being TRBD1 (6 bases). CDR3 size: 15 residues. Deletions cut 3 bases from V and 3 bases from J, with 14 bases between. Germline values: CDR1 SGHVT, CDR2 SQSDAQ. The CDR3 bases are TGTGCCAGCAGCTTCGAAATTTACAGGGACTATGGCTACACCTTC. Translating it yields CASSFEIYRDYGYTF.

This rearrangement joins TRBV29-1 to TRBJ2-3; TRBD2 matches at 10 bases. J lost 5 bases, V lost 3 bases, and 8 bases had no gene match. The CDR3 consists of 15 residues. CDR1 and CDR2 from the germline V gene are SQVTM and ANQGSEA. This CDR3 reads CSVEAAGLAEDTQYF. The DNA of the CDR3 is TGCAGCGTTGAGGCAGCCGGACTAGCGGAAGATACGCAGTATTTT.

This clone was detected only a few times. This chain links TRBV27 with TRBJ1-5, with D possibly TRBD1 on 5 matching bases. CDR3 size: 14 residues. V lost 4 bases to trimming and J lost 3 bases, with 10 bases between them. Looked up from germline, CDR1 is MNHEY and CDR2 is SMNVEV (reference sequence). The chain's CDR3 is CASSSQGNNQPQHF. The CDR3 DNA is TGTGCCAGCAGTTCTCAGGGCAACAATCAGCCCCAGCATTTT.

With regard to this clone: Germline and junction disagree at one end, which may indicate a read error. The CDR3 region has the DNA TGTGCTAGCAGCTTATGGGACATGGGAGAGCAGTACTTC. It codes for CASSLWDMGEQYF. V gene TRBV7-7 combines with J gene TRBJ2-7, with a tentative D call TRBD1 (6 bases). Germline CDR1 is SSHAT and CDR2 is FNYEAQ (reference sequence). The CDR3 is 13 amino acids.

The chain employs TRBV27 and TRBJ2-1; the match to TRBD2 covers 12 bases. V shed 10 bases and J 9 bases; nucleotides not matched to a gene: 4. There are 12 residues in the CDR3. CDR1 and CDR2 (germline): MNHEY, SMNVEV (reference sequence). In DNA, the CDR3 is TGTGCCACCAGGACTAGCGGGACTGAGCAGTTCTTC. As protein: CATRTSGTEQFF.

This rearrangement joins TRBV7-9 to TRBJ2-1; TRBD2 matches 7 bases. Germline V lookup: CDR1 SEHNR, CDR2 FQNEAQ (reference sequence). Trimming at V came to 5 bases and at J to 12 bases, leaving 7 bases not matched to a gene. This CDR3 comprises 12 residues. The CDR3 reads CASSVGGGGQFF. In nucleotides, the CDR3 is TGTGCCAGCAGCGTGGGCGGGGGAGGGCAGTTCTTC.

CDR3 residues: CASSDRGRNQPQHF. CDR3 in DNA: TGTGCCAGCAGTGACAGGGGGAGAAATCAGCCCCAGCATTTT. V gene TRBV6-5 combines with J gene TRBJ1-5; TRBD1 matches at 9 bases. V dropped 5 bases and J dropped 4; count of bases not matched to a gene: 3. The CDR3 is 14 residues long. The germline CDR1 and CDR2 sequences are MNHEY and SVGAGI.

The V and J genes are TRBV28 and TRBJ2-4; 7 positions match TRBD2. CDR1 is MDHEN and CDR2 is SYDVKM in the germline V gene. V shed 2 bases and J 7 bases; nucleotides not matched to a gene: 8. The CDR3 spans 15 residues. CDR3 sequence reads: CASSLRAGVGNIQYF. The CDR3 DNA reads TGTGCCAGCAGTTTAAGGGCGGGAGTGGGTAACATTCAGTACTTC.

This clone was picked up a small number of times. The V gene is TRBV29-1, the J gene TRBJ1-2; 10 bases line up with TRBD1. The CDR3 has 16 residues. The germline gives CDR1 SQVTM, CDR2 ANQGSEA. The V and J ends lost 4 bases and 3 bases, in that order; junction bases with no gene match: 11. CDR3 loop: CSVVQMTGGFYYGYTF. In DNA, the CDR3 is TGCAGCGTTGTCCAGATGACAGGGGGCTTTTACTATGGCTACACCTTC. The variable domain in full, with the rest retrieved from reference TRBV29-1 and TRBJ1-2, is SAVISQKPSRDICQRGTSLTIQCQVDSQVTMMFWYRQQPGQSLTLIATANQGSEATYESGFVIDKFPISRPNLTFSTLTVSNMSPEDSSIYLCSVVQMTGGFYYGYTFGSGTRLTVV.

The chain has TRBV4-2 and TRBJ2-1; 11 bases agree with TRBD2. The CDR3 has 17 amino acids. Unmatched junction bases numbered 12, after V lost 6 bases and J lost 5 bases. Germline V lookup: CDR1 LGHNA, CDR2 YNFKEQ. The CDR3 bases are TGTGCCAGCAGACTCATTTGGGCGACTAGCGGGAACAATGAGCAGTTCTTC. It specifies CASRLIWATSGNNEQFF.

This clone showed up just a few times. The CDR3 DNA reads as TGTGCCAGCAGCTTGGTAGGGGACTATGGCTACACCTTC. Translating gives CASSLVGDYGYTF. This chain connects TRBV5-4 to TRBJ1-2, with D possibly TRBD1 on 5 matching bases. CDR3 length: 13 residues. Trimming pared 0 bases from V and 3 bases from J, leaving 6 bases between. Per germline, CDR1 SGHNT and CDR2 YYREEE (reference sequence).

CDR3 loop: CASSDWTSGYEQYF. The CDR3 DNA is TGTGCCAGCAGTGATTGGACTAGCGGCTACGAGCAGTACTTC. V usage is TRBV6-1 and J usage is TRBJ2-7; 10 positions match TRBD2. Germline lookup yields CDR1 MNHNS and CDR2 SASEGT. The CDR3 is 14 amino acids. The ends lost 3 bases at V and 3 bases at J; junction bases unmatched: 2.

The chain couples TRBV6-5 to TRBJ2-1; 14 bases line up with TRBD2. Germline V CDR1 and CDR2: MNHEY, SVGAGI. This CDR3 is 15 amino acids long. Trimming cost V 4 bases and J 7 bases; bases outside gene matches: 3. The CDR3 here is CASSFGTSGSNEQFF. The CDR3 DNA reads as TGTGCCAGCAGTTTCGGGACTAGCGGGAGTAATGAGCAGTTCTTC.

The chain combines TRBV9 with TRBJ2-3; 10 bases are a match to TRBD2. J lost 3 bases, V lost 0 bases, and 13 bases had no gene match. The CDR3 covers 19 residues. The V gene's germline CDR1 is SGDLS and CDR2 YYNGEE. The DNA for the CDR3 is TGTGCCAGCAGCGTAGCGGCCCTAGGAGCGGGAGGGCCTACAGATACGCAGTATTTT. It translates to CASSVAALGAGGPTDTQYF.

V gene TRBV18 combines with J gene TRBJ2-1, with D maybe TRBD1 (6 bases). This CDR3 has 17 residues. Per germline, CDR1 KGHSH and CDR2 LQKENI. The V end was cut by 3 bases, the J end by 2 bases, with 17 bases between. The DNA of the CDR3 is TGTGCCAGCTCACCCCCCACCCGGGACAATACCTACAATGAGCAGTTCTTC. It codes for CASSPPTRDNTYNEQFF.

J is TRBJ1-2 and V is TRBV20-1; D unresolved. The CDR3 is made up of 11 amino acids. Trimming took off 5 bases at V and 6 bases at J, with 10 bases between the two ends. Germline-derived CDR1 and CDR2 are DFQATT and SNEGSKA (reference sequence). The CDR3 reads CSAGSGDGYTF. The CDR3 coding sequence is TGCAGTGCTGGAAGCGGAGATGGCTACACCTTC.